Listed below are T cell receptor beta chains from one sample, sequenced in a study of control samples from healthy donors and cancer patients. Some clones are missing from TCRdb's copy, which holds only in-frame ones; the method was immunoSEQ multiplex PCR. The sample shows 100,000 to 150,000 clones, about 92% of them seen only once. Sequencing was done on a sample of blood. The receptor source for this set is a woman aged 50 to 65 in good health. Both conserved end residues are trimmed from each CDR3.

CDR3	V	length
ASSLQRLGRSYEQY	TRBV7-8	14
ASSLAGQGNTEAF	TRBV5-1	13
ASSPPVRLDGYT	TRBV18	12
SASRPRANQPQH	TRBV20-1	12
ASSLGTGNTIY	TRBV13	11
ASSHPSGTRRANYGYT	TRBV3-1/TRBV3-2	16
ASSSDRRSNQPQH	TRBV6-5	13
ASSDIAGAEDTQY	TRBV6-4	13
ASSSRLAGGGETQY	TRBV6-6	14
ASSFGGRTANTEAF	TRBV5-5	14
ASSLGGREGYT	TRBV11-2	11
ASSFPGTGASTDTQY	TRBV7-9	15
AISIPGGGGTQY	TRBV6-5	12
ASSLRGTGGGYT	TRBV28	12
ASSPPMRGMYGYT	TRBV7-2	13
ASSYSFGAPYGYT	TRBV6-5	13
ASSQDLAQGQPQH	TRBV3-1/TRBV3-2	13
ASSPQRGDTDTQY	TRBV27	13
ASSLASGASTDTQY	TRBV7-6	14
ASSVGASNYGYT	TRBV9	12
ATSRGGRGFPNYGYT	TRBV15	15
ASRRDRGLDSPLH	TRBV2	13
ASSWTGAFNYGYT	TRBV5-4	13
GNGAGADNSPLH	TRBV6-5	12
ASSAGQANTIY	TRBV19	11
ASSFLAGGPLFYNEQF	TRBV5-1	16
ASSVLGSGSTDTQY	TRBV28	14
ASRSRQGPPYEQY	TRBV19	13
ASSILQGTKNIQY	TRBV19	13
ASSLGDRGNEKLF	TRBV5-1	13
ASSYSGQTGSPLH	TRBV5-1	13
ASSQDGTYNEQF	TRBV4-1	12
ASSLLGKYSGNTIY	TRBV5-6	14
ASSIKDGINSPLH	TRBV19	13